A single sample is the source of the 25 T cell receptor beta chains below, sequenced in a study of cytomegalovirus exposure and HLA in healthy donors. PCR was performed using 60 Vbeta and 13 Jbeta primers. The data were produced by immunoSEQ multiplex PCR, yet TCRdb's version contains in-frame clones alone and is incomplete. The sample carries about 200,000 clones, 70% to 80% recorded once. Sequenced input: PBMCs. The receptor source for this set is a man aged 35-49 years in good health and CMV-seronegative.

This clone was picked up one time. The rearrangement uses TRBV7-2 and TRBJ1-3, with 9 bases fitting TRBD1. Unmatched junction bases numbered 15, after V lost 2 bases and J lost 7 bases. CDR1 and CDR2 (germline): SGHTA, FQGNSA. The CDR3 has 18 residues. The CDR3 protein is CASSLYGAQGAGLNTIYF. The CDR3 DNA reads TGTGCCAGCAGCTTATACGGAGCACAGGGGGCAGGGTTGAACACCATATATTTT.

The chain couples TRBV7-6 to TRBJ2-1; the D gene is possibly TRBD1 (6 bases). The V gene lost 1 base and the J gene lost 4 bases, with 14 bases spanning the gap. This CDR3 is 16 amino acids long. Germline CDR1 SGHVS, CDR2 FNYEAQ. The CDR3 sequence is CASSLGSRGTYNEQFF. CDR3 sequence (DNA): TGTGCCAGCAGCTTAGGTTCCAGGGGCACTTACAATGAGCAGTTCTTC. Full variable domain (rest looked up from reference TRBV7-6 and TRBJ2-1): GAGVSQSPRYKVTKRGQDVALRCDPISGHVSLYWYRQALGQGPEFLTYFNYEAQQDKSGLPNDRFSAERPEGSISTLTIQRTEQRDSAMYRCASSLGSRGTYNEQFFGPGTRLTVL.

The chain has TRBV4-1 and TRBJ2-2, with D maybe TRBD1 (5 bases). The ends were cut back, 3 bases at V and 6 bases at J, with 11 bases in the middle. The CDR3 sequence is 14 residues long. CDR1 is MGHRA and CDR2 is YSYEKL in the germline V gene. CDR3 loop: CASSQVDISGELFF. The CDR3 region has the DNA TGCGCCAGCAGCCAGGTGGACATTTCCGGGGAGCTGTTTTTT.

The V gene is TRBV7-2, the J gene TRBJ1-2; tentative D call: TRBD1 (5 bases). Germline V CDR1 and CDR2: SGHTA, FQGNSA. The V end was cut by 4 bases, the J end by 1 base, with 19 bases between. The CDR3 spans 17 residues. CDR3 nucleotide sequence: TGTGCCAGCAGCTCAAGGGCCGACAGCCGTTATAACTATGGCTACACCTTC. Its protein product is CASSSRADSRYNYGYTF.

The genes are TRBV2 and TRBJ2-7; TRBD1 aligns across 8 bases. Germline values: CDR1 SNHLY, CDR2 FYNNEI. CDR3 length: 13 amino acids. V dropped 8 bases and J dropped 4; count of bases not matched to a gene: 7. This CDR3 is CASAIRGPYEQYF. Written as DNA, the CDR3 is TGTGCCAGCGCAATCAGGGGGCCTTACGAGCAGTACTTC.

The chain recombines TRBV11-1 with TRBJ2-7; 12 bases are a match to TRBD2. The CDR3 has 18 amino acids. V shed 6 bases and J 0 bases; nucleotides not matched to a gene: 12. Germline V gene lookup returns CDR1 SGHAT and CDR2 FQDESV (reference sequence). As DNA, the CDR3 is TGTGCCAGCAGTTTTACGACTAGCGGGAGTGGGAGCTCCTACGAGCAGTACTTC. Its protein product is CASSFTTSGSGSSYEQYF.

There are a few counts of this clone. The rearrangement links TRBV21-1 to TRBJ2-7; TRBD1 is the table's D call and was not checked against the DNA. TRBV21-1 is noted as a pseudogene. The CDR3 is 14 residues long. CDR3 DNA sequence: TGTGCCAGCAGCACCCGGGACAACTCCTACGAGCAGTACTTC. Translating gives CASSTRDNSYEQYF.

V and J are TRBV13 and TRBJ1-1; perhaps TRBD1 as D (6 bases). In germline, CDR1 is PRHDT, CDR2 FYEKMQ (reference sequence). The germline V and J ends were trimmed by 4 bases and 5 bases, with 8 bases remaining between them. This CDR3 contains 12 residues. This CDR3 is CASSSGETEAFF. The CDR3 nucleotides are TGTGCCAGCAGCTCAGGGGAGACTGAAGCTTTCTTT.

The rearrangement uses TRBV5-6 and TRBJ1-2; 8 bases line up with TRBD1. V shed 4 bases and J 4 bases; nucleotides not matched to a gene: 9. CDR3 size: 15 residues. The germline V gene encodes CDR1 SGHDT and CDR2 YYEEEE. Here the CDR3 reads CASSIDRGYSYGYTF. The DNA of the CDR3 is TGTGCCAGCAGCATTGACAGGGGATATTCCTATGGCTACACCTTC.

The chain combines TRBV28 with TRBJ2-1; 9 bases align to TRBD2. Looked up from germline, CDR1 is MDHEN and CDR2 is SYDVKM. The CDR3 runs 15 residues. The V gene end was trimmed by 2 bases and the J gene end by 7 bases; junction bases not matched to a gene: 6. The CDR3 bases are TGTGCCAGCAGTTTAGGTCTAGCGGGACGAAATGAGCAGTTCTTC. This sequence encodes CASSLGLAGRNEQFF. Filled out from reference TRBV28 and TRBJ2-1, the complete variable domain reads DVKVTQSSRYLVKRTGEKVFLECVQDMDHENMFWYRQDPGLGLRLIYFSYDVKMKEKGDIPEGYSVSREKKERFSLILESASTNQTSMYLCASSLGLAGRNEQFFGPGTRLTVL.

V and J are TRBV9 and TRBJ2-1; possibly TRBD1 for D (6 bases). V dropped 4 bases and J dropped 0 bases, with 14 bases sitting between them. The CDR3 length is 16 residues. Germline V gives CDR1 SGDLS, CDR2 YYNGEE. The CDR3 DNA follows: TGTGCCAGCAGCTATGCGAGGGGGAGCTCCTACAATGAGCAGTTCTTC. This encodes CASSYARGSSYNEQFF.

The rearrangement links TRBV2 to TRBJ2-7; TRBD2 agrees at 11 bases. The CDR3 loop spans 16 amino acids. The germline CDR1 and CDR2 sequences are SNHLY and FYNNEI. Germline trimming cut 4 bases from V and 3 bases from J; bases unmatched to any gene: 8. The CDR3 nucleotides read TGTGCCAGCAGTGGATCAAGACTAGCGGGGTTCTACGAGCAGTACTTC. Translation: CASSGSRLAGFYEQYF. The whole variable domain, filled in from reference TRBV2 and TRBJ2-7, reads EPEVTQTPSHQVTQMGQEVILRCVPISNHLYFYWYRQILGQKVEFLVSFYNNEISEKSEIFDDQFSVERPDGSNFTLKIRSTKLEDSAMYFCASSGSRLAGFYEQYFGPGTRLTVT.

The count of this clone is one. This rearrangement joins TRBV9 to TRBJ2-2; TRBD1 matches 9 bases. Germline values: CDR1 SGDLS, CDR2 YYNGEE. The V and J ends lost 3 bases and 5 bases, in that order; junction bases with no gene match: 11. The CDR3 is made up of 17 amino acids. CDR3: CASSADRGDSKTGELFF. The CDR3 DNA reads TGTGCCAGCAGCGCGGACAGGGGTGATAGTAAGACCGGGGAGCTGTTTTTT.

The genes are TRBV7-6 and TRBJ2-1; 8 bases are shared with TRBD2. The CDR3 consists of 16 residues. Trimming removed 1 base from V and 4 bases from J; junction bases left unmatched: 6. From germline, CDR1 is SGHVS and CDR2 FNYEAQ. The CDR3 loop is CASSLVASGLYNEQFF. CDR3 DNA sequence: TGTGCCAGCAGCTTAGTTGCTAGCGGGTTGTACAATGAGCAGTTCTTC. The entire variable domain, with the rest obtained from reference TRBV7-6 and TRBJ2-1, is as follows: GAGVSQSPRYKVTKRGQDVALRCDPISGHVSLYWYRQALGQGPEFLTYFNYEAQQDKSGLPNDRFSAERPEGSISTLTIQRTEQRDSAMYRCASSLVASGLYNEQFFGPGTRLTVL.

This clone was picked up a small number of times. The chain joins TRBV6-4 to TRBJ2-1, with D maybe TRBD2 (6 bases). The ends were cut back, 3 bases at V and 0 bases at J, with 9 bases in the middle. The V gene's germline CDR1 is MRHNA and CDR2 SNTAGT. The CDR3 has 15 residues. The CDR3 nucleotides read TGTGCCAGCAGTGAAATGGGGGGCTCCTACAATGAGCAGTTCTTC. As protein: CASSEMGGSYNEQFF.

This clone was seen more than once but under ten times. J is TRBJ1-1 and V is TRBV12-5; D remains unclear. V shed 6 bases and J shed 1 base, with 9 bases lying between them. Germline V lookup: CDR1 LGHNT, CDR2 FRNRAP. The CDR3 length is 13 residues. The CDR3 loop reads CASGLSGNTEAFF. The DNA of the CDR3 is TGTGCTAGTGGCCTCTCAGGGAACACTGAAGCTTTCTTT.

The chain uses TRBV5-6 and TRBJ2-7, with D maybe TRBD2 (5 bases). Germline loops: CDR1 SGHDT, CDR2 YYEEEE. V lost 0 bases and J 6 bases, leaving 10 bases between the germline ends. This CDR3 has 13 amino acids. CDR3 in amino acids: CASSLVGEIEQYF. The CDR3 DNA sequence: TGTGCCAGCAGCTTGGTGGGAGAGATCGAGCAGTACTTC.

The CDR3 here is CASSLFDGYEQYF. The CDR3 nucleotides are TGTGCCAGCAGCTTATTTGACGGGTACGAGCAGTACTTC. J is TRBJ2-7 and V is TRBV7-3; no firm D call. The germline V gene has CDR1 SGHTA and CDR2 FQGTGA. This CDR3 region has 13 residues. V lost 2 bases to trimming and J lost 4 bases, with 9 bases between them.

This clone occurred once. V gene TRBV6-1 combines with J gene TRBJ2-2; no clear D. V gave up 6 bases and J gave up 1 base, with 9 bases separating them. CDR1 is MNHNS, CDR2 SASEGT, per germline. The length of the CDR3 is 14 residues. As DNA, the CDR3 is TGTGCCAGCAGGGGCAGTCGGAACACCGGGGAGCTGTTTTTT. Amino acid sequence: CASRGSRNTGELFF.

The chain carries TRBV2 and TRBJ2-5; 10 bases line up with TRBD2. Germline V gene data show CDR1 as SNHLY and CDR2 as FYNNEI. The junction had 12 bases not matched to a gene; V was cut back by 11 bases and J by 3 bases. CDR3 length equals 15 residues. The CDR3 reads CAGQFSGGPEETQYF. Here the CDR3 DNA reads TGTGCCGGACAGTTTAGCGGGGGGCCGGAAGAGACCCAGTACTTC.

The chain carries TRBV30 and TRBJ1-1; TRBD1 might be the D (6 bases). Trimming cost V 5 bases and J 1 base, with 14 bases left between them. CDR3 length: 14 amino acids. CDR1 and CDR2 from the germline V gene are GTSNPN and SVGIG (reference sequence). The CDR3 region is CAWSRGRTNTEAFF. The CDR3 DNA is TGTGCCTGGTCCAGGGGCAGAACGAACACTGAAGCTTTCTTT.

The chain recombines TRBV6-5 with TRBJ1-2; D unresolved. From germline, CDR1 is MNHEY and CDR2 SVGAGI. Trimming removed 0 bases from V and 4 bases from J, with 12 bases in between. This CDR3 region has 15 residues. The CDR3 sequence: CASSYSEGYRYGYTF. CDR3 in DNA: TGTGCCAGCAGTTACTCTGAGGGTTATCGCTATGGCTACACCTTC.

The chain has TRBV7-9 and TRBJ1-5; D gene uncertain. CDR3 length equals 13 residues. Germline V gives CDR1 SEHNR, CDR2 FQNEAQ (reference sequence). V was trimmed by 6 bases and J by 4 bases, leaving 10 bases between them. The DNA for the CDR3 is TGTGCCAGCAGTAACACAGAAAATCAGCCCCAGCATTTT. Protein: CASSNTENQPQHF. The entire variable domain, with the rest obtained from reference TRBV7-9 and TRBJ1-5, is as follows: DTGVSQNPRHKITKRGQNVTFRCDPISEHNRLYWYRQTLGQGPEFLTYFQNEAQLEKSRLLSDRFSAERPKGSFSTLEIQRTEQGDSAMYLCASSNTENQPQHFGDGTRLSIL.

The chain carries TRBV9 and TRBJ1-1; a weak D match, TRBD1 (5 bases). CDR1 and CDR2 from the germline V gene are SGDLS and YYNGEE. The CDR3 loop spans 15 amino acids. The V end lost 4 bases, the J end lost 1 base, and 14 bases lay between the germline ends. The CDR3, as DNA: TGTGCCAGCAGCTCCCCCGAAAGGGGGAACACTGAAGCTTTCTTT. Encoded protein: CASSSPERGNTEAFF.

The V and J genes are TRBV6-1 and TRBJ2-2; 8 nucleotides line up with TRBD1. Germline V gene sequence: CDR1 MNHNS, CDR2 SASEGT. This CDR3 comprises 17 residues. The ends lost 2 bases at V and 4 bases at J; junction bases unmatched: 9. The CDR3 reads CASSENGDRGGTGELFF. In DNA, the CDR3 is TGTGCCAGCAGTGAAAATGGTGACAGGGGTGGCACCGGGGAGCTGTTTTTT.